Below, 16 T cell receptor beta chains from the same sample are listed, as sequenced in a study of blood T cell repertoires in COVID-19. TCRdb's table, derived via immunoSEQ multiplex PCR, lists solely in-frame clones and lacks some. The table has just under 250,000 clones, more than 85% seen once. The sequenced sample was PBMCs or T cells enriched from blood (not recorded which). Every receptor here comes from a woman in her twenties or thirties who had recovered from COVID-19.

The chain links TRBV5-1 to TRBJ1-2; D is unclear. The CDR3 totals 13 residues. Germline V gene data show CDR1 as SGHRS and CDR2 as YFSETQ. V was clipped by 2 bases and J by 8 bases, with 13 bases between them. Written as DNA, the CDR3 is TGCGCCAGCAGCTTACGGGGTTGGGAGGGCTACACCTTC. Its protein product is CASSLRGWEGYTF.

The rearrangement links TRBV15 to TRBJ1-5; D remains ambiguous. CDR1 and CDR2 from the germline V gene are LNHNV and YYDKDF (reference sequence). V was shortened by 3 bases and J by 0 bases, with 12 bases between the two germline ends. This CDR3 region has 16 residues. The CDR3 region has the DNA TGTGCCACCAGCAGGTTGGGCACAAATAGCAATCAGCCCCAGCATTTT. Amino acids: CATSRLGTNSNQPQHF.

The chain recombines TRBV21-1 with TRBJ2-1; TRBD2 is the table's D call, not checked against the DNA. TRBV21-1 is tagged as a pseudogene. The CDR3 extends over 18 amino acids. CDR3 in amino acids: CASSKGTASGLKGHEQFF. DNA of the CDR3: TGTGCCAGCAGCAAAGGCACGGCTAGCGGTCTTAAAGGGCATGAGCAGTTCTTC.

This clone was seen once. The genes are TRBV7-9 and TRBJ2-7, with 7 nucleotides matching TRBD2. Germline V lookup: CDR1 SEHNR, CDR2 FQNEAQ (reference sequence). Losses at the gene ends were 1 base for V and 5 bases for J; bases not matched to a gene: 8. CDR3 size: 15 residues. CDR3 in amino acids: CASSLVGLAEDEQYF. CDR3 DNA sequence: TGTGCCAGCAGCTTAGTCGGGCTAGCGGAAGACGAGCAGTACTTC.

The rearrangement links TRBV18 to TRBJ1-1, with D maybe TRBD1 (6 bases). Germline CDR1 reads KGHSH; CDR2 reads LQKENI. The CDR3 contains 17 residues. Trimming took 3 bases from V and 4 from J, leaving 21 bases between them. The CDR3 nucleotides are TGTGCCAGCTCACCGGGTCCCCCCGGGACAATCGTCACTGAAGCTTTCTTT. This translates into CASSPGPPGTIVTEAFF. Drawing the rest from reference TRBV18 and TRBJ1-1, the complete variable domain is NAGVMQNPRHLVRRRGQEARLRCSPMKGHSHVYWYRQLPEEGLKFMVYLQKENIIDESGMPKERFSAEFPKEGPSILRIQQVVRGDSAAYFCASSPGPPGTIVTEAFFGQGTRLTVV.

This chain joins TRBV24-1 and TRBJ2-7; TRBD2 matches at 8 bases. The trim removed 2 bases at V and 0 bases at J, leaving 5 bases unmatched. The germline gives CDR1 KGHDR, CDR2 SFDVKD. The CDR3 extends over 16 amino acids. The CDR3 DNA reads as TGTGCCACCAGTGATTCGCGACGGGAGGGCTCCTACGAGCAGTACTTC. This gives the protein CATSDSRREGSYEQYF.

The V call is TRBV13, the J call TRBJ1-6, with D maybe TRBD1 (5 bases). Trimming removed 2 bases from V and 9 bases from J, with 20 bases in between. The germline V gene encodes CDR1 PRHDT and CDR2 FYEKMQ (reference sequence). The CDR3 contains 17 residues. This chain's CDR3 is CASSLKFWGRLVSPLHF. In DNA form, the CDR3 reads TGTGCCAGCAGCTTAAAATTCTGGGGCAGGCTTGTTTCACCCCTCCACTTT.

This clone appeared a single time. The rearrangement links TRBV19 to TRBJ1-4; 10 bases match TRBD1. V shed 7 bases, J shed 6 bases, and the junction held 5 bases outside the gene matches. The germline CDR1 and CDR2 sequences are LNHDA and SQIVND (reference sequence). This CDR3 contains 14 residues. The CDR3 DNA reads as TGTGCCAGTACTGACAGGGGGCGGGATGAAAAACTGTTTTTT. This sequence encodes CASTDRGRDEKLFF.

The chain carries TRBV7-2 and TRBJ1-1; the D is unclear. The V end was cut by 0 bases, the J end by 1 base, with 6 bases between. Germline lookup yields CDR1 SGHTA and CDR2 FQGNSA. The CDR3 consists of 14 residues. CDR3 in amino acids: CASSLAPGNTEAFF. CDR3 in DNA: TGTGCCAGCAGCTTAGCGCCGGGGAACACTGAAGCTTTCTTT.

The rearrangement uses TRBV6-1 and TRBJ1-2, with TRBD1 matching 12 bases. The germline V gene has CDR1 MNHNS and CDR2 SASEGT. V was clipped by 2 bases and J by 8 bases; unmatched bases: 6. The CDR3 covers 15 residues. The CDR3 region is CASSERDRGLWGYTF. CDR3 bases: TGTGCCAGCAGTGAAAGGGACAGGGGGCTTTGGGGCTACACCTTC.

The rearrangement uses TRBV10-3 and TRBJ2-7; unclear D gene. CDR3 size: 13 residues. The germline gives CDR1 ENHRY, CDR2 SYGVKD. The ends were cut back, 0 bases at V and 4 bases at J, with 7 bases in the middle. The CDR3 region is CAISESVEYEQYF. The DNA of the CDR3 is TGTGCCATCAGTGAGTCAGTAGAATACGAGCAGTACTTC.

The chain is built from TRBV11-2 and TRBJ2-7, with D possibly matching TRBD2 (6 bases). V lost 5 bases and J 4 bases, leaving 18 bases between the germline ends. CDR1 SGHAT and CDR2 FQNNGV come from the germline V gene. This CDR3 has 15 amino acids. CDR3 bases: TGTGCCAGCAGCCCGGAGCGGGTTTTTAGGTACGAGCAGTACTTC. Its translation: CASSPERVFRYEQYF. The variable domain in full, completed from reference TRBV11-2 and TRBJ2-7, reads EAGVAQSPRYKIIEKRQSVAFWCNPISGHATLYWYQQILGQGPKLLIQFQNNGVVDDSQLPKDRFSAERLKGVDSTLKIQPAKLEDSAVYLCASSPERVFRYEQYFGPGTRLTVT.

This chain links TRBV28 with TRBJ1-3; no clear D gene. Germline V gives CDR1 MDHEN, CDR2 SYDVKM. Trimming removed 10 bases from V and 1 base from J, with 14 bases in between. The CDR3 has 14 residues. The CDR3 loop reads CATCPGRSGNTIYF. CDR3 sequence (DNA): TGTGCCACGTGTCCGGGGAGGTCTGGAAACACCATATATTTT.

The rearrangement uses TRBV4-2 and TRBJ1-6, with 7 bases aligning to TRBD1. This CDR3 spans 15 amino acids. Germline trimming cut 3 bases from V and 7 bases from J; bases unmatched to any gene: 6. CDR1 is LGHNA and CDR2 is YNFKEQ in the germline V gene. DNA of the CDR3: TGTGCCAGCAGCCAGGGGAGACAGGGAAATTCACCCCTCCACTTT. It translates to CASSQGRQGNSPLHF.

V usage is TRBV18 and J usage is TRBJ1-6; 7 nucleotides align to TRBD1. The CDR3 length is 14 residues. The V segment lost 4 bases and the J segment 6 bases; nucleotides outside the gene matches: 3. CDR1 is KGHSH, CDR2 LQKENI, per germline. CDR3 DNA: TGTGCCAGCTCACTACGGGACAGTAATTCACCCCTCCACTTT. It yields the protein CASSLRDSNSPLHF.

The V call is TRBV20-1, the J call TRBJ2-7; D is unclear. Trimming took off 3 bases at V and 3 bases at J, with 3 bases between the two ends. This CDR3 region has 10 residues. Germline V gene data show CDR1 as DFQATT and CDR2 as SNEGSKA (reference sequence). The CDR3 loop is CSASLYEQYF. The DNA for the CDR3 is TGCAGTGCTAGTCTCTACGAGCAGTACTTC.